The next 20 T cell receptor beta chains were all read from a single sample in a study of technical replicates of blood from a handful of donors. Here immunoSEQ multiplex PCR was the method, and the copy in TCRdb shows in-frame clones only, minus some. The profile shows about 79,000 clones, about 90% of them singletons. The source material was T cells isolated from PBMCs. Every receptor here comes from a human donor in good health. Some clones in this sample may be carry-over from other donors' samples.

The rearrangement uses TRBV18 and TRBJ2-7; the match to TRBD2 covers 13 bases. The CDR3 consists of 16 residues. In germline, CDR1 is KGHSH, CDR2 LQKENI. V dropped 0 bases and J dropped 6; count of bases not matched to a gene: 5. CDR3 loop: CASSPPGTSGKFEQYF. The DNA of the CDR3 is TGTGCCAGCTCACCACCCGGGACTAGCGGGAAATTCGAGCAGTACTTC.

This chain links TRBV30 with TRBJ2-1; 14 bases line up with TRBD2. Trimming at V came to 0 bases and at J to 4 bases, leaving 2 bases not matched to a gene. The CDR3 spans 16 residues. Germline CDR1 reads GTSNPN; CDR2 reads SVGIG (reference sequence). CDR3 nucleotide sequence: TGTGCCTGGAGTGTTGGGACTAGCGGGAGATACAATGAGCAGTTCTTC. It yields the protein CAWSVGTSGRYNEQFF.

The chain combines TRBV12-5 with TRBJ2-2; TRBD2 matches 8 bases. The CDR3 totals 15 residues. V shed 6 bases, J shed 6 bases, and the junction held 9 bases outside the gene matches. Germline CDR1 LGHNT, CDR2 FRNRAP. The CDR3 DNA follows: TGTGCTAGTGGACCGGGACTAGGAGGCCCCGGGGAGCTGTTTTTT. Translating gives CASGPGLGGPGELFF.

V usage is TRBV18 and J usage is TRBJ2-1; maybe TRBD1 (5 bases). The CDR3 length is 17 residues. Germline-derived CDR1 and CDR2 are KGHSH and LQKENI. V was trimmed by 2 bases and J by 8 bases, leaving 22 bases between them. Written as DNA, the CDR3 is TGTGCCAGCTCACCAGCGATCGTAGGGCAGGGCAGGTATGAGCAGTTCTTC. Protein product: CASSPAIVGQGRYEQFF.

The chain joins TRBV29-1 to TRBJ2-3; TRBD2 might be the D (6 bases). Germline CDR1 is SQVTM and CDR2 is ANQGSEA. CDR3 length: 15 residues. Trimming took 4 bases from V and 3 from J, leaving 17 bases between them. The CDR3 protein is CSVGPYSGRTDTQYF. The DNA of the CDR3 is TGCAGCGTTGGGCCTTATAGCGGAAGAACAGATACGCAGTATTTT.

V is TRBV27 and J is TRBJ2-2, with a weak D call TRBD1 (5 bases). The CDR3 runs to 12 residues. The V gene lost 4 bases and the J gene lost 6 bases, with 6 bases spanning the gap. The germline CDR1 and CDR2 sequences are MNHEY and SMNVEV (reference sequence). The CDR3 spells CASSWGAGELFF. The CDR3 nucleotides read TGTGCCAGCAGTTGGGGCGCCGGGGAGCTGTTTTTT.

This sequence joins TRBV29-1 and TRBJ2-7; D perhaps matches TRBD2 (5 bases). There are 13 residues in the CDR3. V was trimmed by 1 base and J by 6 bases, leaving 13 bases between them. Per the germline V gene, CDR1 is SQVTM and CDR2 is ANQGSEA. The CDR3 loop is CSVEGGIISEQYF. The CDR3, as DNA: TGCAGCGTTGAAGGAGGGATTATAAGCGAGCAGTACTTC.

The V gene is TRBV27, the J gene TRBJ1-4; 8 nucleotides align to TRBD1. CDR3 length: 15 amino acids. Looked up from germline, CDR1 is MNHEY and CDR2 is SMNVEV (reference sequence). J was trimmed by 7 bases and V by 6 bases; bases with no gene match: 10. CDR3: CASRPLDRGREKLFF. The CDR3 DNA sequence: TGTGCCAGCAGGCCCTTAGACAGGGGACGTGAAAAACTGTTTTTT.

The chain links TRBV19 to TRBJ2-6; no reliable D call. Germline values: CDR1 LNHDA, CDR2 SQIVND (reference sequence). Between the trimmed V and J ends, which lost 7 bases and 1 base, there was a span of 8 bases. The CDR3 covers 14 residues. CDR3 nucleotides: TGTGCCAGTAAGGAGTTATCTGGGGCCAACGTCCTGACTTTC. Its protein is CASKELSGANVLTF. The full variable domain, in which reference TRBV19 and TRBJ2-6 provide the parts outside the CDR3, is DGGITQSPKYLFRKEGQNVTLSCEQNLNHDAMYWYRQDPGQGLRLIYYSQIVNDFQKGDIAEGYSVSREKKESFPLTVTSAQKNPTAFYLCASKELSGANVLTFGAGSRLTVL.

The chain recombines TRBV10-2 with TRBJ2-3, with 7 bases matching TRBD2. Germline V gene data show CDR1 as WSHSY and CDR2 as SAAADI. This CDR3 contains 18 residues. The junction had 17 bases not matched to a gene; V was cut back by 6 bases and J by 2 bases. The CDR3: CASSLVPPGRGTTDTQYF. In nucleotides, the CDR3 is TGCGCCAGCAGCCTAGTTCCGCCAGGGCGGGGGACCACAGATACGCAGTATTTT.

A word on this clone: Other DNA sequences in this specimen translate into the identical CDR3. The chain couples TRBV6-5 to TRBJ2-7, with 7 bases that match TRBD2. V shed 2 bases, J shed 4 bases, and the junction held 5 bases outside the gene matches. CDR1 MNHEY and CDR2 SVGAGI come from the germline V gene. This CDR3 is 14 amino acids long. CDR3 sequence reads: CASSYLAGAYEQYF. CDR3 DNA sequence: TGTGCCAGCAGTTACCTTGCGGGAGCGTACGAGCAGTACTTC.

V usage is TRBV11-1 and J usage is TRBJ2-7; D is perhaps TRBD2 (5 bases). CDR3 size: 15 residues. CDR1 SGHAT and CDR2 FQDESV come from the germline V gene (reference sequence). V lost 5 bases to trimming and J lost 7 bases, with 21 bases between them. The CDR3 reads CASSRMGGGGWEQYF. The CDR3 nucleotides read TGTGCCAGCAGCCGAATGGGCGGAGGTGGATGGGAGCAGTACTTC. Combining the CDR3 with reference TRBV11-1 and TRBJ2-7 gives the whole variable domain EAEVAQSPRYKITEKSQAVAFWCDPISGHATLYWYRQILGQGPELLVQFQDESVVDDSQLPKDRFSAERLKGVDSTLKIQPAELGDSAMYLCASSRMGGGGWEQYFGPGTRLTVT.

The V gene is TRBV5-1, the J gene TRBJ2-5, with 13 bases lining up with TRBD2. In germline, CDR1 is SGHRS, CDR2 YFSETQ. This CDR3 has 17 residues. Trimming at V came to 4 bases and at J to 2 bases, leaving 8 bases not matched to a gene. CDR3 coding DNA: TGCGCCAGCAGCGACGGCGGACTAGCGGGAGTACAAGAGACCCAGTACTTC. This encodes CASSDGGLAGVQETQYF.

Comments on this clone: Its ends do not fully match the called genes, so a read error is possible. The chain has TRBV2 and TRBJ2-7; tentative D call: TRBD2 (6 bases). In germline, CDR1 is SNHLY, CDR2 FYNNEI. CDR3 length equals 13 residues. CDR3 coding DNA: TGTGCCAGCAGGGAAGGTAGCGGCTACGAGCAGTACTTC. It yields the protein CASREGSGYEQYF.

The rearrangement uses TRBV30 and TRBJ2-5, with TRBD2 identical over 13 bases. The J call may be faulty, since TRBJ2-7 better matches the DNA end. The V gene's germline CDR1 is GTSNPN and CDR2 SVGIG (reference sequence). This CDR3 has 15 amino acids. CDR3 nucleotides: TGTGCCTGGAGTCCGGGACTAGCGGGGCGCTACGAGCAGTACTTC. Its translation: CAWSPGLAGRYEQYF.

The rearrangement uses TRBV19 and TRBJ2-2; 10 bases agree with TRBD1. Trimming took 3 bases from V and 3 from J; bases not matched to a gene: 7. The CDR3 runs to 17 residues. Germline V gene sequence: CDR1 LNHDA, CDR2 SQIVND (reference sequence). CDR3 sequence: CASSILGTGVHTGELFF. CDR3 DNA: TGTGCCAGTAGTATCCTTGGGACAGGGGTACACACCGGGGAGCTGTTTTTT. Variable domain in full (rest from reference TRBV19 and TRBJ2-2): DGGITQSPKYLFRKEGQNVTLSCEQNLNHDAMYWYRQDPGQGLRLIYYSQIVNDFQKGDIAEGYSVSREKKESFPLTVTSAQKNPTAFYLCASSILGTGVHTGELFFGEGSRLTVL.

This chain joins TRBV5-6 and TRBJ2-1; tentative D call: TRBD2 (6 bases). Trimming shortened V by 4 bases and J by 6 bases, and 14 bases separated the two germline ends. The CDR3 spans 14 residues. Germline CDR1 reads SGHDT; CDR2 reads YYEEEE. The CDR3 region has the DNA TGTGCCAGCAGCATCCGACTAGTCCTCAATGAGCAGTTCTTC. This codes for CASSIRLVLNEQFF.

The genes are TRBV27 and TRBJ2-5; a possible D gene is TRBD2 (6 bases). The ends were cut back, 3 bases at V and 1 base at J, with 9 bases in the middle. The germline CDR1 and CDR2 sequences are MNHEY and SMNVEV (reference sequence). The CDR3 totals 14 residues. The CDR3 here is CASSFLGGQETQYF. CDR3 sequence (DNA): TGTGCCAGCAGTTTCCTGGGGGGCCAAGAGACCCAGTACTTC.

The chain carries TRBV7-9 and TRBJ2-7, with a weak D call TRBD2 (5 bases). V was shortened by 8 bases and J by 2 bases, with 10 bases between the two germline ends. The CDR3 runs 12 residues. The germline gives CDR1 SEHNR, CDR2 FQNEAQ (reference sequence). Written as DNA, the CDR3 is TGTGCCAGCGCGAGGGAAACCTACGAGCAGTACTTC. Protein sequence: CASARETYEQYF.

V is TRBV4-3 and J is TRBJ2-7; 10 bases are a match to TRBD2. CDR1 and CDR2 from the germline V gene are LGHNA and YSLEER. The CDR3 is 17 residues long. J was trimmed by 4 bases and V by 0 bases; bases with no gene match: 9. The CDR3 is CASSQELSTSGLYEQYF. DNA for the CDR3: TGCGCCAGCAGCCAAGAGCTTTCGACTAGCGGGCTATACGAGCAGTACTTC.